The present T cell receptor beta chain was sequenced within a study of blood T cells in healthy people across ages. This CDR3 is 15 amino acids long. The V gene's germline CDR1 is SGHRS and CDR2 YFSETQ. V was trimmed by 2 bases and J by 0 bases, leaving 8 bases between them. Study-wide results and caveats: Comparison with aged donors showed that long-lived donors had more naive CD4+ cells and higher diversity. Significant beta diversity loss was already apparent by age around 36, declining roughly linearly.

Primed by a sample-barcoded 5' primer and a J-beta primer mix, a second PCR proceeded for about 6 to 11 cycles. TCRdb passed the 5' RACE reads through MiXCR, listing each CDR3 protein once. This sample has approximately 900,000 distinct CDR3 sequences, with roughly 52% found just once. Comment on this clonotype: What it binds is not known.

Source material: blood. The chain employs TRBV5-1 and TRBJ1-4; no definite D call. The source is a young man in good health. This CDR3 is CASSFKAATNEKLFF. The CDR3 DNA is TGCGCCAGCAGCTTCAAGGCTGCAACTAATGAAAAACTGTTTTTT.